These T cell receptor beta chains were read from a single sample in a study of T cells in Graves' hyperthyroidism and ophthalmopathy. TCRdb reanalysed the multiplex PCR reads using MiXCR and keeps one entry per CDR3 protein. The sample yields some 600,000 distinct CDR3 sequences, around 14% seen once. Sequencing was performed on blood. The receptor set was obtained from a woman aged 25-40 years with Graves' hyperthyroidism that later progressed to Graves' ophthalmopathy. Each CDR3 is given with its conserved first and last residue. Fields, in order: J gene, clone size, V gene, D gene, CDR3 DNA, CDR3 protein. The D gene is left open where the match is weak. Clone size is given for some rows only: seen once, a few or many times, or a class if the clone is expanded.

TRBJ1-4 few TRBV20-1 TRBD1 TGCAGTGCTGCCCGGACAGGGGATATCCTATTTAATGAAAAACTGTTTTTT CSAARTGDILFNEKLFF
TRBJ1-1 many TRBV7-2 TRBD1 TGTGCCAGCAGCTTAGCGCAGGGGGCAATCGCTGAAGCTTTCTTT CASSLAQGAIAEAFF
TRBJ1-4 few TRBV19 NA TGTGCCAGTAGCTCGGGGGGGGCGGATGAAAAACTGTTTTTT CASSSGGADEKLFF
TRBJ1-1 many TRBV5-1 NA TGCGCCAGCAGCTTGGAGTTTGGGGGGCGAGCTTTCTTT CASSLEFGGRAFF
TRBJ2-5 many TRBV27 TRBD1 TGTGCCAGCAGTTTATCAGCAGGGGGCGTCGAGACCCAGTACTTC CASSLSAGGVETQYF
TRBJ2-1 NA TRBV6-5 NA TGTGCCAGCAGTTATTGGGCGGGGCCTAATGAGCAGTTCTTC CASSYWAGPNEQFF
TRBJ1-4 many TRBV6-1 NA TGTGCCAGCAGTTATACTGGGACCAATGAAAAACTGTTTTTT CASSYTGTNEKLFF
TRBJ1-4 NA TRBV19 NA TGTGCCAGTAGTAGGGCAGCAACTAATGAAAAACTGTTTTTT CASSRAATNEKLFF
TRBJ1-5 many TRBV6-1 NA TGTGCCAGCAGTGAAATTCTGGGGGACAATCAGCCCCAGCATTTT CASSEILGDNQPQHF
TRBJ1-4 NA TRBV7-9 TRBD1 TGTGCCAGCAGTCAGCCGGGACAGGGAAGGGGTGCCACTAATGAAAAACTGCTTTTT CASSQPGQGRGATNEKLLF
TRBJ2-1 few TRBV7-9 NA TGTGCCAGCAGCTTGTCGTGGTTGGGGAGTCGAGATGAGCAGTTCTTC CASSLSWLGSRDEQFF
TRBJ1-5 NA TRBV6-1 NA TGTGCCAGCAGAAACGGTGGTATGGGCAATCAGCCCCAGCATTTT CASRNGGMGNQPQHF
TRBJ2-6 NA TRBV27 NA TGTGCCAGCAGTCAGGGGCCTGGGGCCAACGTCCTGACTTTC CASSQGPGANVLTF
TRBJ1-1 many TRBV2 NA TGTGCCAGCACCGGAGGGTCTGAAGCTTTCTTT CASTGGSEAFF
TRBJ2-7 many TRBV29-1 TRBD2 TGCAGCGTTTTAGCGGGAAATACCTACGAGCAGTACTTC CSVLAGNTYEQYF
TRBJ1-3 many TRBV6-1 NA TGTGCCAGCAGACTGACCTCTGGAAACACCATATATTTT CASRLTSGNTIYF
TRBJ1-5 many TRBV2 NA TGTGCCAGCAGTGATGAAGGGTTGCCCCAGCATTTT CASSDEGLPQHF
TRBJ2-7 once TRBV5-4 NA TGTGCCACCCATCGGGGGCCCAGCGAGCAGTACTTC CATHRGPSEQYF
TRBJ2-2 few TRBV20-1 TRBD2 TGCAGTGTGATGGCGACTAGCGGGAGGGCGAACACCGGGGAGCTGTTTTTT CSVMATSGRANTGELFF
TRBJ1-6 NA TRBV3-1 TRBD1 TGTGCCAGCAGTCAACAGGGGGATTCACCCCTCCACTTT CASSQQGDSPLHF
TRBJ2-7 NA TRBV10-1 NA TGCGCCAGCAGTGAGTCGGCAGATCTACCCTACGAGCAGTACTTC CASSESADLPYEQYF
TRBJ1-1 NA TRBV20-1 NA TGCAGTGTACAGAGGGGGTTGGACACTGAAGCTTTCTTT CSVQRGLDTEAFF
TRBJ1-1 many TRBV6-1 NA TGTGCCAGCAGTGATGGGGCTAACACTGAAGCTTTCTTT CASSDGANTEAFF
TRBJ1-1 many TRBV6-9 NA TGTGCCAGCAGTTACCCTAGACCCCGACAGTGTTTAATTCCTGAAGCTTTCTTT CASSYPRPRQCLIPEAFF
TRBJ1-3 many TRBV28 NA TGTGCCAGCAGTGTTCCGGGCTCTGGAAACACCATATATTTT CASSVPGSGNTIYF
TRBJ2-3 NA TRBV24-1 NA TGTGCCACCGGTATTTCTAGCACAGATACGCAGTATTTT CATGISSTDTQYF
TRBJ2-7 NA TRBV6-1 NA TGTGCCAGCAGTCAAGGGCCGGCCTACGAGCAGTACTTC CASSQGPAYEQYF
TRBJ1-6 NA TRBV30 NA TGTGCCTGGAGTCTTTTGGGGGGGTACACTTCACCCCTCCACTTT CAWSLLGGYTSPLHF
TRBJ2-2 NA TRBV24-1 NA TGTGCCACCAGTGCAGATAACACCGGGGAGCTGTTTTTT CATSADNTGELFF
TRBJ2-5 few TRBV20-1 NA TGCAGTGCAATCCCGAGAGGCAGGGGGGAGTTCGGGGAGACCCAGTACTTC CSAIPRGRGEFGETQYF
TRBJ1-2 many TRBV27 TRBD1 TGTGCCAGCAGTCCCCCCGACAGGGAAGGCTACACCTTC CASSPPDREGYTF
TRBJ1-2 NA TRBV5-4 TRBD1 TGTGCCAGCAGACGTGCCGGGACAGCTGTTCGATATGGCTACACCTTC CASRRAGTAVRYGYTF
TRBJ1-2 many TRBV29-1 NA TGCAGCGTTGAAGATCGGGCGGAGACCAGACCCTATCACTATGGCTACACCTTC CSVEDRAETRPYHYGYTF
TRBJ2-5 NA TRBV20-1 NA TGCAGTGCTAGAATGGGGGCCGGGGAGACCCAGTACTTC CSARMGAGETQYF
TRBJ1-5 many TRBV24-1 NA TGTGCCACCAGTGATGCGGACGAGTTAAGGGATCAGCCCCAGCATTTT CATSDADELRDQPQHF
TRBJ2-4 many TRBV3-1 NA TGTGCCAGCAGCCAAGTTAGTGCGGCCAAAAACATTCAGTACTTC CASSQVSAAKNIQYF
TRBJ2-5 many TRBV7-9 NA TGTGCCAGCAGCTTTTCAGGGGCGGAAGAGACCCAGTACTTC CASSFSGAEETQYF
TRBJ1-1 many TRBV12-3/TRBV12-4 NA TGTGCCAGCAGTTCTCACGGTGGGAACACTGAAGCTTTCTTT CASSSHGGNTEAFF
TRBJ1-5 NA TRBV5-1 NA TGCGCCAGCAGCCCCGGGGCGGGGACGAGCAGTCAGCCCCAGCATTTT CASSPGAGTSSQPQHF
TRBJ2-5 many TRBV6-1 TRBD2 TGTGCCAGCAGTTCCCCGACTAGCGCGAAAGAGACCCAGTACTTC CASSSPTSAKETQYF
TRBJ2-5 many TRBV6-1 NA TGTGCCAGCAGAAGTCCGATAAAAGAGACCCAGTACTTC CASRSPIKETQYF
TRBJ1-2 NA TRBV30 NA TGTGCCTGGCTTCCAGGAGGGAGGGACTATGGCTACACCTTC CAWLPGGRDYGYTF
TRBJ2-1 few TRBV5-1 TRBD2 TGCGCCAGCAGCATCGGGACTAGCGGGAGCAATGAGCAGTTCTTC CASSIGTSGSNEQFF
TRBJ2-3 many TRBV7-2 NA TGTGCCAGCAGATCCCCGGGATTAAGGGCCGCAGATACGCAGTATTTT CASRSPGLRAADTQYF
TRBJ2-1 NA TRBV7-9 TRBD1 TGTGCCAGCAGCTCCTCCCCCTTGGCAGGGGGCAATGAGCAGTGCTTC CASSSSPLAGGNEQCF
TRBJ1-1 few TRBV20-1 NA TGCAGTGCTGTAACGAGGGGTGGCACTGAAGCTTTCTTT CSAVTRGGTEAFF
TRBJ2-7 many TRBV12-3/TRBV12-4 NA TGTGCCAGCAGTTCCGGGAATCTCTACGAGCAGTACTTC CASSSGNLYEQYF
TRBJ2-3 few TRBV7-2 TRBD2 TGTGCCAGCAGCGCCCGTAGCGGGAGGGGAGATACGCAGTATTTT CASSARSGRGDTQYF
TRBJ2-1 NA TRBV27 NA TGTGCCAGCAGTTTGATTAGTAGGCTCGATGAGCAGTTCTTC CASSLISRLDEQFF
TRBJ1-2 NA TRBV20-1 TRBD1 TGCAGTGCTCCATCTACAGGGGGCGTCGGTGGCTACACCTTC CSAPSTGGVGGYTF
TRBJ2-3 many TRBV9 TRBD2 TGTGCCAGCAGCGTGCTAGCGGGAGGGGCATCTCCAGATACGCAGTATTTT CASSVLAGGASPDTQYF
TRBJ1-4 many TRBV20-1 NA TGCAGTGCTAGAGAAGGGAGAACTAATGAAAAACTGTTTTTT CSAREGRTNEKLFF
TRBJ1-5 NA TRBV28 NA TGTGCCAGCAGTCTGAGGACAGAGAGCAATCAGCCCCAGCATTTT CASSLRTESNQPQHF